The next 27 T cell receptor beta chains were all read from a single sample in a study of siplizumab effects on memory and regulatory T cells. Here immunoSEQ multiplex PCR was the method, and the copy in TCRdb shows in-frame clones only, minus some. The table shows nearly 85,000 clones, with around 93% occurring only once. Source material: CD8+ T cells sorted from blood. These TCRs come from a human donor in good health.

The chain has TRBV7-9 and TRBJ1-5; D gene ambiguous. The CDR3 runs to 15 residues. Trimming stripped 4 bases from V and 8 bases from J, with 18 bases between. CDR1 and CDR2 (germline): SEHNR, FQNEAQ (reference sequence). The CDR3 spells CASSSVVGREKPQHF. Here the CDR3 DNA reads TGTGCCAGCAGCTCAGTAGTAGGGCGAGAGAAGCCCCAGCATTTT.

This sequence joins TRBV27 and TRBJ1-4, with no clear D. The germline gives CDR1 MNHEY, CDR2 SMNVEV (reference sequence). The V and J ends lost 0 bases and 8 bases respectively, with 13 bases between them. This CDR3 has 15 residues. Here the CDR3 DNA reads TGTGCCAGCAGTTTATCGGGGTACTTTAGGGAAAAACTGTTTTTT. It specifies CASSLSGYFREKLFF.

This chain connects TRBV4-1 to TRBJ2-5, with 7 positions matching TRBD1. The CDR3 sequence is 14 residues long. Germline-derived CDR1 and CDR2 are MGHRA and YSYEKL. The V gene end was trimmed by 3 bases and the J gene end by 4 bases; junction bases not matched to a gene: 5. CDR3 sequence (DNA): TGCGCCAGCAGCCAGCGCACAGGGGCAGAGACCCAGTACTTC. Translated, it gives CASSQRTGAETQYF.

This sequence joins TRBV20-1 and TRBJ2-2; D is unclear. V was pared by 5 bases and J by 7 bases, with 8 bases between. This CDR3 is built from 11 residues. Germline lookup yields CDR1 DFQATT and CDR2 SNEGSKA (reference sequence). Written as DNA, the CDR3 is TGCAGTGCTCAACATTACGGGGAGCTGTTTTTT. Amino acid sequence: CSAQHYGELFF.

This clone was picked up many times. The chain combines TRBV4-1 with TRBJ2-7, with 14 nucleotides matching TRBD2. Per germline, CDR1 MGHRA and CDR2 YSYEKL. The CDR3 sequence is 18 residues long. The J segment lost 5 bases and the V segment lost 0 bases, leaving 9 bases of the junction unmatched. The CDR3: CASSQDPAGLAGVNEQYF. The DNA for the CDR3 is TGCGCCAGCAGCCAAGATCCAGCGGGACTAGCGGGAGTCAACGAGCAGTACTTC.

The CDR3 loop is CASSFRDWHGNEQFF. DNA of the CDR3: TGCGCCAGCAGCTTCCGGGACTGGCATGGTAATGAGCAGTTCTTC. The genes are TRBV5-1 and TRBJ2-1; TRBD2 is a possible D gene (6 bases). This CDR3 has 15 amino acids. V lost 2 bases and J 7 bases, leaving 16 bases between the germline ends. Germline loops: CDR1 SGHRS, CDR2 YFSETQ.

V and J are TRBV2 and TRBJ2-7; a possible D gene is TRBD1 (6 bases). Trimming removed 3 bases from V and 4 bases from J, with 13 bases in between. CDR3 length equals 14 residues. Germline V gene data show CDR1 as SNHLY and CDR2 as FYNNEI. In nucleotides, the CDR3 is TGTGCCAGCAGTGATCGGGACATCAATTACGAGCAGTACTTC. Its protein is CASSDRDINYEQYF.

The chain is built from TRBV9 and TRBJ2-3; D could derive from TRBD1 or TRBD2 (6 bases each). This CDR3 contains 15 residues. Germline assignment: CDR1 SGDLS and CDR2 YYNGEE. Trimming removed 4 bases from V and 2 bases from J, with 14 bases in between. CDR3 coding DNA: TGTGCCAGCAGCCCCGGGGGCGGGTACACAGATACGCAGTATTTT. Translating gives CASSPGGGYTDTQYF. Looking up the rest from reference TRBV9 and TRBJ2-3 gives the full variable domain: DSGVTQTPKHLITATGQRVTLRCSPRSGDLSVYWYQQSLDQGLQFLIQYYNGEERAKGNILERFSAQQFPDLHSELNLSSLELGDSALYFCASSPGGGYTDTQYFGPGTRLTVL.

The chain employs TRBV7-9 and TRBJ2-3; no clear D gene. This CDR3 has 13 amino acids. V dropped 3 bases and J dropped 2 bases, with 6 bases sitting between them. Per germline, CDR1 SEHNR and CDR2 FQNEAQ (reference sequence). The CDR3 DNA reads as TGTGCCAGCAGCTTTGGATACACAGATACGCAGTATTTT. Residues: CASSFGYTDTQYF.

The chain couples TRBV7-9 to TRBJ2-7; D is undetermined. The CDR3 spans 11 residues. CDR1 is SEHNR, CDR2 FQNEAQ, per germline (reference sequence). Trimming stripped 0 bases from V and 9 bases from J, with 6 bases between. The CDR3 here is CASSLARGQYF. The CDR3 bases are TGTGCCAGCAGCTTAGCACGCGGGCAGTACTTC.

This chain connects TRBV7-9 to TRBJ2-5, with 9 bases matching TRBD1. This CDR3 region has 15 residues. The V gene end was trimmed by 2 bases and the J gene end by 2 bases; junction bases not matched to a gene: 3. The germline CDR1 and CDR2 sequences are SEHNR and FQNEAQ (reference sequence). The CDR3 DNA reads as TGTGCCAGCAGCTTAATACAGGGGGCTCAAGAGACCCAGTACTTC. Encoded protein: CASSLIQGAQETQYF.

The V and J genes are TRBV28 and TRBJ2-7; D is unresolved. V dropped 5 bases and J dropped 3 bases, with 5 bases sitting between them. Germline V gives CDR1 MDHEN, CDR2 SYDVKM. This CDR3 has 11 amino acids. This CDR3 reads CASSNYYEQYF. In nucleotides, the CDR3 is TGTGCCAGCAGTAATTACTACGAGCAGTACTTC.

The rearrangement links TRBV7-8 to TRBJ2-7; 11 positions match TRBD2. The CDR3 contains 15 residues. V was pared by 5 bases and J by 3 bases, with 6 bases of the junction left unmatched. In germline, CDR1 is SGHVS, CDR2 FQNEAQ. DNA of the CDR3: TGTGCCAGCAGCGGGGGACTAGCGGCCCTCTACGAGCAGTACTTC. Residues: CASSGGLAALYEQYF.

V usage is TRBV4-1 and J usage is TRBJ1-2; tentatively, D is TRBD1 (6 bases). The CDR3 loop spans 15 amino acids. The V gene's germline CDR1 is MGHRA and CDR2 YSYEKL. Trimming left V 0 bases short and J 6 bases short, with 14 bases between. CDR3 sequence (DNA): TGCGCCAGCAGCCAAGAGGCCAGGGGAAGCAATGGCTACACCTTC. This gives the protein CASSQEARGSNGYTF.

The chain recombines TRBV10-3 with TRBJ2-7, with 11 bases fitting TRBD2. The CDR3 consists of 14 residues. V trimming: 6 bases; J trimming: 0 bases; junction bases outside the gene matches: 1. CDR1 is ENHRY and CDR2 is SYGVKD in the germline V gene. CDR3 sequence: CAISTSGSSYEQYF. The CDR3 region has the DNA TGTGCCATCAGCACTAGCGGGAGCTCCTACGAGCAGTACTTC.

This chain joins TRBV27 and TRBJ2-1, with D perhaps matching TRBD1 or TRBD2 (5 bases each). The germline gives CDR1 MNHEY, CDR2 SMNVEV (reference sequence). Trimming cost V 3 bases and J 3 bases, with 12 bases left between them. The CDR3 covers 15 residues. CDR3 sequence reads: CASSFGTGIYNEQFF. The CDR3 DNA is TGTGCCAGCAGTTTTGGGACCGGGATCTACAATGAGCAGTTCTTC.

On this clone: One junction end does not reproduce the germline sequence, and a read error may be involved. The chain recombines TRBV10-3 with TRBJ2-1; D ambiguous. The germline V gene has CDR1 ENHRY and CDR2 SYGVKD. The CDR3 extends over 14 amino acids. The CDR3 loop is CAISADSSYSEQFF. The CDR3 region has the DNA TGTGCCATCAGTGCAGATTCCTCCTACAGTGAGCAGTTCTTC.

V is TRBV15 and J is TRBJ2-7; 7 nucleotides agree with TRBD2. The V and J ends lost 5 bases and 2 bases, in that order; junction bases with no gene match: 9. Germline assignment: CDR1 LNHNV and CDR2 YYDKDF (reference sequence). The CDR3 totals 15 residues. CDR3 protein: CATSSEPLAAYEQYF. In nucleotides, the CDR3 is TGTGCCACCAGCTCAGAGCCCCTAGCGGCCTACGAGCAGTACTTC.

The CDR3 DNA sequence: TGCGCTGCGGGAGATGAAGAGCAGTTCTTC. Protein product: CAAGDEEQFF. This chain uses TRBV10-1 with TRBJ2-1; 7 nucleotides agree with TRBD2. The CDR3 is 10 residues long. Germline V CDR1 and CDR2: WNHNN, SYGVQD (reference sequence).

This rearrangement joins TRBV29-1 to TRBJ2-2, with TRBD1 identical over 8 bases. Germline CDR1 and CDR2: SQVTM and ANQGSEA. The CDR3 loop spans 13 amino acids. V shed 6 bases, J shed 0 bases, and the junction held 0 bases outside the gene matches. CDR3 DNA sequence: TGCAGCGTGGGACAGGCGAACACCGGGGAGCTGTTTTTT. Translation gives CSVGQANTGELFF.

The chain couples TRBV6-1 to TRBJ1-1; no definite D call. Germline V gives CDR1 MNHNS, CDR2 SASEGT. CDR3 length: 13 amino acids. V lost 1 base, J lost 2 bases, and 5 bases lay in between. The CDR3 DNA reads TGTGCCAGCAGTGAAGGTCGAAACACTGAAGCTTTCTTT. Its translation is CASSEGRNTEAFF.

The J gene is TRBJ2-7, the V gene TRBV6-6; D unclear. Germline V gene data show CDR1 as MNHNY and CDR2 as SVGAGI (reference sequence). V was pared by 2 bases and J by 0 bases, with 5 bases between. CDR3 length: 13 amino acids. CDR3 residues: CASSYMDSYEQYF. CDR3 nucleotide sequence: TGTGCCAGCAGTTACATGGACTCCTACGAGCAGTACTTC.

The CDR3 sequence is CASSPPPSTVETQYF. In nucleotides, the CDR3 is TGTGCCAGCAGCCCCCCTCCTTCGACAGTGGAGACCCAGTACTTC. This chain links TRBV7-6 with TRBJ2-5; D is possibly TRBD1 (5 bases). The CDR3 totals 15 residues. V was shortened by 5 bases and J by 5 bases, with 18 bases between the two germline ends. CDR1 is SGHVS, CDR2 FNYEAQ, per germline.

The chain is built from TRBV21-1 and TRBJ2-7; the D call in the table, TRBD2, was not verified against the DNA. TRBV21-1 is described as a pseudogene. The CDR3 totals 13 residues. The CDR3 sequence: CAIYRLGEYEQYF. The CDR3 DNA reads TGTGCCATTTACCGACTAGGGGAATACGAGCAGTACTTC.

This clone has a single count. The chain links TRBV11-3 to TRBJ2-7; D perhaps matches TRBD2 (6 bases). In germline, CDR1 is SGHNT, CDR2 YENEEA. CDR3 length: 13 residues. V shed 5 bases and J shed 7 bases, with 15 bases lying between them. The CDR3 sequence is CASSPGPGGEQYF. CDR3 DNA sequence: TGTGCCAGCAGCCCGGGACCTGGAGGGGAGCAGTACTTC.

A remark on this clone: Different DNA sequences within this sample yield the same CDR3. The rearrangement joins TRBV11-3 to TRBJ2-1, with unresolved D. The CDR3 runs 13 residues. Trimming cost V 0 bases and J 6 bases, with 6 bases left between them. Germline CDR1 is SGHNT and CDR2 is YENEEA. CDR3 sequence reads: CASSLDGFNEQFF. The CDR3 coding sequence is TGTGCCAGCAGCTTAGACGGATTCAATGAGCAGTTCTTC.

V gene TRBV9 combines with J gene TRBJ2-5; perhaps D is TRBD1 or TRBD2 (5 bases each). The CDR3 is made up of 17 amino acids. Germline-derived CDR1 and CDR2 are SGDLS and YYNGEE. Trimming removed 0 bases from V and 3 bases from J, with 18 bases in between. The chain's CDR3 is CASSVGRDGQAKETQYF. The CDR3 DNA reads TGTGCCAGCAGCGTAGGTAGGGACGGTCAAGCTAAAGAGACCCAGTACTTC.